The 2 T cell receptor beta chains given below trace back to one sample, sequenced in a study of T cell responses to AZD1222 COVID-19 vaccine. Measured with immunoSEQ multiplex PCR; TCRdb has only the in-frame clones, and not every one. The table includes around 94,000 clones, more than 70% detected once. This sample comprised peripheral blood, obtained on day 0 of AZD1222 vaccination. All receptors derive from an adult in good health.

The rearrangement links TRBV7-2 to TRBJ2-7; D unresolved. With 5 bases removed from V and 1 base from J, the gap between germline ends came to 12 bases. Germline V lookup: CDR1 SGHTA, CDR2 FQGNSA. The CDR3 sequence is 14 residues long. CDR3 residues: CASSPRYDSYEQYF. DNA of the CDR3: TGTGCCAGCAGCCCCCGGTATGATTCCTACGAGCAGTACTTC.

The V and J genes are TRBV11-3 and TRBJ2-1; D is unresolved. CDR1 and CDR2 from the germline V gene are SGHNT and YENEEA. This CDR3 region has 15 residues. V was trimmed by 4 bases and J by 8 bases, leaving 18 bases between them. CDR3 in DNA: TGTGCCAGCAGCTCTCCCGGGTCAACCCAGGATGAGCAGTTCTTC. Residues: CASSSPGSTQDEQFF. Full variable domain (rest looked up from reference TRBV11-3 and TRBJ2-1): EAGVVQSPRYKIIEKKQPVAFWCNPISGHNTLYWYLQNLGQGPELLIRYENEEAVDDSQLPKDRFSAERLKGVDSTLKIQPAELGDSAVYLCASSSPGSTQDEQFFGPGTRLTVL.